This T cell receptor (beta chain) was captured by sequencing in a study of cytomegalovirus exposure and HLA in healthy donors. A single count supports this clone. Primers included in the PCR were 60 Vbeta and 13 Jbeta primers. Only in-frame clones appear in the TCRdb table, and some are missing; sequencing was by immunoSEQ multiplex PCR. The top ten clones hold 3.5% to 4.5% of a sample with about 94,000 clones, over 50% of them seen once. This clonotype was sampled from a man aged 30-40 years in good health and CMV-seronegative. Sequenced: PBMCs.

CDR3 nucleotides: TGTGCCAGCAGCTTAGCGGGACAGGCCACAGATACGCAGTATTTT. Translation: CASSLAGQATDTQYF. This chain uses TRBV7-9 with TRBJ2-3, with 8 bases that match TRBD1. This CDR3 is 15 amino acids long. Germline CDR1 is SEHNR and CDR2 is FQNEAQ (reference sequence). Trimming at V came to 0 bases and at J to 2 bases, leaving 1 base not matched to a gene.